What follows is one TCR beta chain and its context. Antigen: not known. Assay: immunoSEQ multiplex PCR; the TCRdb copy retains only in-frame clones and omits some. The table shows around 100,000 clones, with more than 75% occurring only once. Trimming removed 5 bases at V and 5 bases at J, with 15 bases between. Germline assignment: CDR1 MNHEY and CDR2 SVGAGI. This CDR3 has 14 amino acids. The data belong to a study of T cell responses to AZD1222 COVID-19 vaccine. Findings and limits, study-wide: Mostly white British, mostly female donors; authors suggested clonal diversity may be underestimated.

This receptor was obtained from an adult in good health. The chain is built from TRBV6-5 and TRBJ1-2; D gene unclear. Source: peripheral blood, taken on day 0 of MenACWY control vaccination. DNA for the CDR3: TGTGCCAGCAGTCCATCTTCTGGTGGGTATGGCTACACCTTC. Encoded protein: CASSPSSGGYGYTF.